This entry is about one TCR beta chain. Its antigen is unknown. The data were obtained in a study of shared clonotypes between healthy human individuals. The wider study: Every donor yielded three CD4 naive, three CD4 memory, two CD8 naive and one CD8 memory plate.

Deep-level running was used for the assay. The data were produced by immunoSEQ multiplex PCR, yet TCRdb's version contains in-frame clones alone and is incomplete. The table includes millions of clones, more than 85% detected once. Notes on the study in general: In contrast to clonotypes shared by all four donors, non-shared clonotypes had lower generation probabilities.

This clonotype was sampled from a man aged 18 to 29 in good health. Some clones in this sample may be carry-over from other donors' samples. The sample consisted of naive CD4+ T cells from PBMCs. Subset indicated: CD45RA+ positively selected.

The CDR3 DNA sequence: TGTGCCAGCAGCCCGACAGGGTCGCATGGCTACACCTTC. This sequence encodes CASSPTGSHGYTF. The V call is TRBV7-3, the J call TRBJ1-2; 7 bases align to TRBD1. Per the germline V gene, CDR1 is SGHTA and CDR2 is FQGTGA. There are 13 residues in the CDR3. V lost 5 bases and J lost 6; bases outside the gene matches: 6.